Listed here are 22 T cell receptor beta chains from one sample, sequenced in a study of tumor-infiltrating lymphocytes in oesophageal squamous cell carcinoma (dated by TCRdb to the mid-2010s). The receptor library was made with PCR. Instrument on record: Illumina HiSeq 2000. TCRdb reworked the public reads: Q25 trimming with fastp, MiXCR clone assembly, productive beta chains retained. Every CDR3 protein is listed once, alongside the most common genes and DNA of its rows. Recorded for this sample are approximately 18,000 distinct CDR3 sequences; 45% to 55% of them occurred a single time. Of the sample, around a quarter falls within the top ten clones. Sequencing was performed on esophageal tumor tissue. These receptors all stem from a male donor with esophageal squamous cell carcinoma.

Worth noting for this clonotype: The CDR3 ends on some other residue instead of the conserved phenylalanine or tryptophan, so this is likely a read error. The DNA is omitted, as the CDR3 cannot be located on it reliably, and the CDR3 follows TCRdb's listing. CDR3 loop: CASSPRAGRGNEQFFGS. The V and J genes are TRBV6-6 and TRBJ2-7; the table gives TRBD2 as D, unverified against the DNA. The germline gives CDR1 MNHNY, CDR2 SVGAGI (reference sequence). The CDR3 is made up of 17 amino acids, end residues included.

This clonotype is medium-sized. The chain has TRBV12-3 or TRBV12-4 and TRBJ2-1, with D maybe TRBD2 (6 bases). The CDR3 has 14 amino acids. V was pared by 6 bases and J by 6 bases, with 15 bases between. The CDR3 is CASSPGSGGNEQFF. The CDR3, as DNA: TGTGCCAGCAGCCCGGGGTCCGGGGGCAATGAGCAGTTCTTC.

The chain employs TRBV12-3 or TRBV12-4 and TRBJ2-1; 7 bases agree with TRBD1. The J call is uncertain, as TRBJ2-4 better fits the DNA end. The CDR3 is made up of 15 amino acids. The CDR3 is CASSADRVVKNIQYF. DNA of the CDR3: TGTGCCAGCAGCGCTGACAGGGTCGTCAAAAACATTCAGTACTTC.

The rearrangement links TRBV7-4 to TRBJ2-6; D is possibly TRBD2 (7 bases). The germline V gene encodes CDR1 SGHVT and CDR2 SQSDAQ. The CDR3 contains 17 residues. Deletions cut 1 base from V and 4 bases from J, with 14 bases between. CDR3 nucleotide sequence: TGTGCCAGCAGCTTAGGTTTAGGGGGGGCCGGGGCCAACGTCCTGACTTTC. It codes for CASSLGLGGAGANVLTF.

The chain links TRBV5-5 to TRBJ2-7; 7 bases map to TRBD2. Matching the DNA end better, TRBJ2-1 makes the J call doubtful. This CDR3 region has 15 residues. Germline V gives CDR1 SGHKS, CDR2 YYEKEE (reference sequence). As DNA, the CDR3 is TGTGCCAGCAGCCCCATTGGGCGGGAGAGGGATGAGCAGTTCTTC. Its translation: CASSPIGRERDEQFF.

About this clonotype itself: A junction boundary mismatches the germline segment, possibly from a read error. The rearrangement joins TRBV7-6 to TRBJ2-6; tentative D call: TRBD2 (6 bases). The length of the CDR3 is 14 residues. CDR1 SGHVS and CDR2 FNYEAQ come from the germline V gene. CDR3 residues: CASSNSGRSYEEFF. CDR3 nucleotides: TGTGCCAGCAGTAATAGCGGTAGGAGCTACGAGGAGTTCTTC.

This sequence joins TRBV7-3 and TRBJ1-2; D gene ambiguous. CDR3 length: 13 amino acids. Germline V gene sequence: CDR1 SGHTA, CDR2 FQGTGA. V was trimmed by 5 bases and J by 3 bases, leaving 10 bases between them. For the CDR3, the DNA is TGTGCCAGCAGCCGACAAAGGGACTATGGCTACACCTTC. Residues: CASSRQRDYGYTF. Based on the CDR3 plus reference TRBV7-3 and TRBJ1-2, the full variable domain is GAGVSQTPSNKVTEKGKYVELRCDPISGHTALYWYRQSLGQGPEFLIYFQGTGAADDSGLPNDRFFAVRPEGSVSTLKIQRTERGDSAVYLCASSRQRDYGYTFGSGTRLTVV.

J is TRBJ2-6 and V is TRBV7-2, with D perhaps assigned TRBD1 or TRBD2 (5 bases each). The J call may be faulty, since TRBJ2-7 better matches the DNA end. Germline V gene sequence: CDR1 SGHTA, CDR2 FQGNSA. This CDR3 comprises 17 residues. CDR3 nucleotide sequence: TGTGCCAGCAGCCCAGGGCGGGTTGGGACGCTACGTCTGGAGCAGTACTTC. Its translation is CASSPGRVGTLRLEQYF.

This clonotype turned up a few times. The V and J genes are TRBV7-2 and TRBJ2-4; D possibly corresponds to TRBD1 (5 bases). Germline V gene lookup returns CDR1 SGHTA and CDR2 FQGNSA. Trimming cost V 1 base and J 15 bases, with 13 bases left between them. CDR3 length: 12 amino acids. CDR3 residues: CASSLVWGYSYF. CDR3 in DNA: TGTGCCAGCAGCTTAGTTTGGGGCTATTCGTACTTC.

The table lists this clonotype with many counts. The chain has TRBV11-3 and TRBJ2-3; D ambiguous. V lost 5 bases, J lost 6 bases, and 12 bases lay in between. In germline, CDR1 is SGHNT, CDR2 YENEEA. The CDR3 consists of 13 residues. The CDR3 region has the DNA TGTGCCAGCAGCCCCGGCATGGGGGATACGCAGTATTTT. This encodes CASSPGMGDTQYF.

The chain links TRBV28 to TRBJ2-6; weak D call: TRBD1 (6 bases). The J call may be in error: the DNA end matches TRBJ2-5 better. This CDR3 contains 14 residues. Germline-derived CDR1 and CDR2 are MDHEN and SYDVKM. The CDR3 reads CASSSQGLQETQYF. In nucleotides, the CDR3 is TGTGCCAGCAGTTCACAGGGTCTCCAAGAGACCCAGTACTTC.

This clonotype is labeled medium-sized. V usage is TRBV10-2 and J usage is TRBJ2-4, with 7 bases fitting TRBD2. The length of the CDR3 is 14 residues. V shed 0 bases, J shed 9 bases, and the junction held 5 bases outside the gene matches. CDR1 WSHSY and CDR2 SAAADI come from the germline V gene. In DNA, the CDR3 is TGCGCCAGCAGTGAGTCTGGGGGAGGGGCCATTCAGTACTTC. The encoded protein is CASSESGGGAIQYF.

This clonotype was seen only once. The gene calls are TRBV7-2 and TRBJ1-4; 9 bases agree with TRBD2. The tail of the sequence fits TRBJ2-2 better, so the J call may be wrong. From germline, CDR1 is SGHTA and CDR2 FQGNSA. The CDR3 consists of 15 residues. CDR3 nucleotide sequence: TGTGCCAGCAGCTTATTTAGCGGGAGAACCGGGGAGCTGTTTTTT. Amino acids: CASSLFSGRTGELFF.

At least ten counts were recorded for this clonotype. The CDR3 region has the DNA TGCGCCAGCAGCTTGGCCGCAGGGGGCTCCTACGAGCAGTACTTC. Translating it yields CASSLAAGGSYEQYF. The V gene is TRBV5-1, the J gene TRBJ2-7; 7 bases fit TRBD1. With 0 bases clipped from V and 0 bases from J, the junction kept 3 bases outside the gene matches. The CDR3 spans 15 residues. In germline, CDR1 is SGHRS, CDR2 YFSETQ.

This clonotype was counted only a few times. V is TRBV7-8 and J is TRBJ2-1; D unresolved. CDR1 SGHVS and CDR2 FQNEAQ come from the germline V gene. This CDR3 spans 14 amino acids. Trimming removed 0 bases from V and 9 bases from J, with 12 bases in between. DNA for the CDR3: TGTGCCAGCAGCTTAGCGGGAAGGGATAGTGAGCAGTTCTTC. Its translation is CASSLAGRDSEQFF.

The rearrangement uses TRBV19 and TRBJ1-5; 7 bases map to TRBD1. Germline values: CDR1 LNHDA, CDR2 SQIVND (reference sequence). J was trimmed by 4 bases and V by 7 bases; bases with no gene match: 10. There are 15 residues in the CDR3. CDR3 nucleotides: TGTGCCAGTAACATGAACAGGGGCCGGAATCAGCCCCAGCATTTT. It codes for CASNMNRGRNQPQHF.

This clonotype appeared a few times. The chain joins TRBV7-2 to TRBJ2-3; TRBD1 matches at 11 bases. V lost 1 base, J lost 2 bases, and 5 bases stayed unmatched. The CDR3 length is 17 residues. Per the germline V gene, CDR1 is SGHTA and CDR2 is FQGNSA. The chain's CDR3 is CASSLVGTGGFTDTQYF. DNA of the CDR3: TGTGCCAGCAGCTTAGTTGGGACAGGGGGTTTCACAGATACGCAGTATTTT.

The chain combines TRBV6-1 with TRBJ2-3; D tentatively fits TRBD1 or TRBD2 (5 bases each). The DNA matches TRBJ2-1 better at its end, which makes the J call doubtful. CDR1 and CDR2 from the germline V gene are MNHNS and SASEGT. The CDR3 runs 15 residues. This CDR3 is CASSYGTHVTDTQFF. DNA for the CDR3: TGTGCCAGCAGTTACGGGACCCACGTCACAGATACGCAGTTCTTC.

The genes are TRBV6-6 and TRBJ1-1, with D possibly matching TRBD1 (5 bases). CDR1 is MNHNY, CDR2 SVGAGI, per germline (reference sequence). This CDR3 has 12 amino acids. The V end was cut by 6 bases, the J end by 8 bases, with 13 bases between. CDR3 sequence reads: CASRATVGEAFF. The CDR3 DNA sequence: TGTGCCAGCAGGGCGACAGTGGGAGAAGCTTTCTTT.

This clonotype occurred many times. A read error may explain this, as a much larger clone is one base away. V usage is TRBV7-9 and J usage is TRBJ2-7; D uncertain. The CDR3 totals 13 residues. Trimming took 1 base from V and 7 from J, leaving 11 bases between them. CDR1 SEHNR and CDR2 FQNEAQ come from the germline V gene (reference sequence). The CDR3 nucleotides are TGTGCCAGCAGCTTAGGGGTCTACAATGAGCAGTACTTC. Protein sequence: CASSLGVYNEQYF.

The rearrangement joins TRBV28 to TRBJ2-4; a possible D gene is TRBD2 (5 bases). V was cut by 2 bases and J by 1 base, with 12 bases left in between. This CDR3 region has 16 residues. Germline V gene lookup returns CDR1 MDHEN and CDR2 SYDVKM. The CDR3, as DNA: TGTGCCAGCAGTTTAGTCTGGAGAGGGGCCAAAAACATTCAGTACTTC. It translates to CASSLVWRGAKNIQYF.

V and J are TRBV11-2 and TRBJ2-7; D might be TRBD1 (5 bases). The V and J ends lost 0 bases and 2 bases respectively, with 8 bases between them. Germline V gene lookup returns CDR1 SGHAT and CDR2 FQNNGV. The CDR3 length is 14 residues. The CDR3 sequence: CASSLDQGPYEQYF. The CDR3 coding sequence is TGTGCCAGCAGCTTAGACCAGGGCCCCTACGAGCAGTACTTC.